What follows are 8 T cell receptor beta chains derived from one specimen sequenced in a study of blood T cell repertoires in COVID-19. TCRdb keeps only in-frame clones here, not all; method: immunoSEQ multiplex PCR. The sample has a few hundred thousand clones, about 84% seen once. Material for sequencing was PBMCs or T cells enriched from blood (not recorded which). The origin of the receptors is a middle-aged woman with acute COVID-19.

This clone appeared a single time. This same CDR3 is encoded by further DNA sequences in the sample. J is TRBJ2-7 and V is TRBV6-1, with D perhaps TRBD1 (6 bases). This CDR3 has 15 amino acids. Deletions cut 1 base from V and 0 bases from J, with 10 bases between. Germline assignment: CDR1 MNHNS and CDR2 SASEGT. CDR3 DNA sequence: TGTGCCAGCAGTGAAGTAGGCAGGGGCTCCTACGAGCAGTACTTC. Protein: CASSEVGRGSYEQYF.

The V and J genes are TRBV6-6 and TRBJ1-2; perhaps TRBD1 as D (5 bases). Germline V gene lookup returns CDR1 MNHNY and CDR2 SVGAGI (reference sequence). The CDR3 has 13 amino acids. The V end was cut by 5 bases, the J end by 7 bases, with 14 bases between. The CDR3: CASSTRESSGYTF. The CDR3 nucleotides read TGTGCCAGCAGTACCAGGGAATCAAGTGGCTACACCTTC.

V gene TRBV12-3 or TRBV12-4 combines with J gene TRBJ1-1; D is undetermined. This CDR3 is 13 amino acids long. The germline V and J ends were trimmed by 6 bases and 1 base, with 9 bases remaining between them. CDR3 sequence (DNA): TGTGCCAGCAGCGGCGGATGGAACACTGAAGCTTTCTTT. Amino acids: CASSGGWNTEAFF.

The chain links TRBV27 to TRBJ2-3; D might be TRBD1 (5 bases). Per the germline V gene, CDR1 is MNHEY and CDR2 is SMNVEV (reference sequence). The CDR3 spans 14 residues. Deletions cut 1 base from V and 5 bases from J, with 10 bases between. The CDR3: CASSLFDSRDTQYF. CDR3 DNA sequence: TGTGCCAGCAGTTTATTTGACAGTCGAGATACGCAGTATTTT.

The chain employs TRBV24-1 and TRBJ1-2; 10 nucleotides match TRBD1. V lost 4 bases and J lost 7; bases outside the gene matches: 8. The V gene's germline CDR1 is KGHDR and CDR2 SFDVKD. The CDR3 is made up of 15 amino acids. CDR3: CATSDPGWDRGGYTF. CDR3 DNA sequence: TGTGCCACCAGTGACCCGGGGTGGGACAGGGGTGGCTACACCTTC.

This clone has only one observation. The V call is TRBV2, the J call TRBJ1-1, with 7 bases identical to TRBD1. V was pared by 5 bases and J by 3 bases, with 9 bases of the junction left unmatched. Germline CDR1 is SNHLY and CDR2 is FYNNEI. This CDR3 has 15 amino acids. The CDR3 nucleotides are TGTGCCAGCAGTCCATTAGACAGGGCCGACACTGAAGCTTTCTTT. Translating gives CASSPLDRADTEAFF.

This clone was counted once. V and J are TRBV12-3 or TRBV12-4 and TRBJ1-1; maybe TRBD1 (6 bases). Trimming shortened V by 2 bases and J by 10 bases, and 8 bases separated the two germline ends. The CDR3 length is 11 residues. In nucleotides, the CDR3 is TGTGCCAGCAGTTTACAGGGGAGAGCTTTCTTT. Its protein product is CASSLQGRAFF.

This clone was seen ten or more times. V gene TRBV6-1 combines with J gene TRBJ2-3, with 11 bases identical to TRBD1. J was trimmed by 4 bases and V by 1 base; bases with no gene match: 1. CDR1 and CDR2 (germline): MNHNS, SASEGT. This CDR3 region has 15 residues. The CDR3 reads CASSEGGQGADTQYF. The CDR3 bases are TGTGCCAGCAGTGAAGGGGGACAGGGGGCAGATACGCAGTATTTT.